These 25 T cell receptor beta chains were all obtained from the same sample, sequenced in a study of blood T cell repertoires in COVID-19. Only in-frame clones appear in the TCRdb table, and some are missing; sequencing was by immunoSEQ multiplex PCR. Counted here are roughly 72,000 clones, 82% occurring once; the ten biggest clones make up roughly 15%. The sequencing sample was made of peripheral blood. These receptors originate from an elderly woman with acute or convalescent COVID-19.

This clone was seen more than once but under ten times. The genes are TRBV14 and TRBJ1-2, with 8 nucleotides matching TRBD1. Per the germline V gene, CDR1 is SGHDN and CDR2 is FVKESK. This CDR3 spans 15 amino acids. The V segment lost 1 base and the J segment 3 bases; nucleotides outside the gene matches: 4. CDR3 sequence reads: CASSQATGGYYGYTF. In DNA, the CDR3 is TGTGCCAGCAGCCAAGCAACAGGGGGATACTATGGCTACACCTTC.

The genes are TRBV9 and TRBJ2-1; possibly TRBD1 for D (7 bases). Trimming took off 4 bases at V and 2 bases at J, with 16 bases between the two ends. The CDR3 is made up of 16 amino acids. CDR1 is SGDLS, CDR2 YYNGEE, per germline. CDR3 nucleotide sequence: TGTGCCAGCAGCACCGGGGGAAGGGGGCCCTACAATGAGCAGTTCTTC. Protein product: CASSTGGRGPYNEQFF.

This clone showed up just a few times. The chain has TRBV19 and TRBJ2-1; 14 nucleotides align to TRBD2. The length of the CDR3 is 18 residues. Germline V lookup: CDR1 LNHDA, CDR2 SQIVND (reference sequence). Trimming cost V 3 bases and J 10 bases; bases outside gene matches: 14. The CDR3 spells CASSMGTSGSFASGEQFF. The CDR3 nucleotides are TGTGCCAGTAGTATGGGGACTAGCGGGAGTTTTGCATCAGGAGAGCAGTTCTTC.

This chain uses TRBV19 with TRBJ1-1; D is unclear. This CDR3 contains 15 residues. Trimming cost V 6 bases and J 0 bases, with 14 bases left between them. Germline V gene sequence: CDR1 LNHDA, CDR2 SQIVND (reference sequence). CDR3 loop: CASRTSWALNTEAFF. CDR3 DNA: TGTGCCAGTAGGACATCCTGGGCTTTGAACACTGAAGCTTTCTTT.

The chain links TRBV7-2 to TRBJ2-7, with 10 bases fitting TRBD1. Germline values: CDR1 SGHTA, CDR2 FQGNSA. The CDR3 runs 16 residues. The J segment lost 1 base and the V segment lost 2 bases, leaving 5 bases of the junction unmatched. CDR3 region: CASSLRGQGISYEQYF. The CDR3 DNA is TGTGCCAGCAGCTTAAGGGGACAGGGGATTTCCTACGAGCAGTACTTC. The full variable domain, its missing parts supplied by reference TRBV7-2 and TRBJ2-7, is GAGVSQSPSNKVTEKGKDVELRCDPISGHTALYWYRQSLGQGLEFLIYFQGNSAPDKSGLPSDRFSAERTGGSVSTLTIQRTQQEDSAVYLCASSLRGQGISYEQYFGPGTRLTVT.

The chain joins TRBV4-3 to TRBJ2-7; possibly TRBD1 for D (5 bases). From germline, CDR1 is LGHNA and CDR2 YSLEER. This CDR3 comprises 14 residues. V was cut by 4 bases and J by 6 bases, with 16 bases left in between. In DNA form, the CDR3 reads TGCGCCAGCAGCCGAGCCTCAGGGTCAGGCGAGCAGTACTTC. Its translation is CASSRASGSGEQYF.

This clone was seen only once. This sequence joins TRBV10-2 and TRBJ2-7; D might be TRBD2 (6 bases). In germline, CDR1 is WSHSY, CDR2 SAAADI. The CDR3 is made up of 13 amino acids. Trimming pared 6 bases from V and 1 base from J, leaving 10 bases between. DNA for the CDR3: TGCGCCAGCAGCCTGACTAGATCCTACGAGCAGTACTTC. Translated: CASSLTRSYEQYF.

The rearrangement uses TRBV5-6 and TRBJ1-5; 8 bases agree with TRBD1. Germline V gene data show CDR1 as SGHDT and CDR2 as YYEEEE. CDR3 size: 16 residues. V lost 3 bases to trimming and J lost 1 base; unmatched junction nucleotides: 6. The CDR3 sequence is CASSSRTGLSNQPQHF. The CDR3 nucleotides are TGTGCCAGCAGCTCCCGGACAGGGCTAAGCAATCAGCCCCAGCATTTT.

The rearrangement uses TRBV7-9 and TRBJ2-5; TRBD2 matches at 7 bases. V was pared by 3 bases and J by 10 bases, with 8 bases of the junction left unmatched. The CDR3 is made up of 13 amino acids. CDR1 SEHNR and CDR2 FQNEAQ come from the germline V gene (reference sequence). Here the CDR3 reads CASSFARWEGQYF. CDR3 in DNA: TGTGCCAGCAGCTTTGCGAGGTGGGAGGGCCAGTACTTC.

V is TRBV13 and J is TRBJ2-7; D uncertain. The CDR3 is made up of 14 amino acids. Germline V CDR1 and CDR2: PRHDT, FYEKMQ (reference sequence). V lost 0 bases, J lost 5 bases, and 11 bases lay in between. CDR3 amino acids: CASSLGLGWDEQYF. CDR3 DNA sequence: TGTGCCAGCAGCTTAGGCCTCGGGTGGGACGAGCAGTACTTC.

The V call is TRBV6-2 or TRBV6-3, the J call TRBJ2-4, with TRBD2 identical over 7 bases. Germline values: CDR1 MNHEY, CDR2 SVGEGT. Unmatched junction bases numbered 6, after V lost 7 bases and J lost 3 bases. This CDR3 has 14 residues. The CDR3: CASNPGGDKNIQYF. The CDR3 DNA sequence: TGTGCCAGCAACCCTGGGGGGGACAAAAACATTCAGTACTTC.

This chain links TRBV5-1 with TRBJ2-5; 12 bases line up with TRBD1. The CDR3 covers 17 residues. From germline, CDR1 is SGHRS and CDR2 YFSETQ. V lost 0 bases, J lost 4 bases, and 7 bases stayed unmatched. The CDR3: CASSLASGTGGAETQYF. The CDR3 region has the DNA TGCGCCAGCAGCTTGGCTTCAGGGACAGGGGGCGCAGAGACCCAGTACTTC.

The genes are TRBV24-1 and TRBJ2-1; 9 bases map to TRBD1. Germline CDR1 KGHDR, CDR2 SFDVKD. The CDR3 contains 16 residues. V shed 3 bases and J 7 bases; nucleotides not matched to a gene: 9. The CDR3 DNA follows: TGTGCCACCAGTGATCCCTCGGGACAGGGAAGGAATGAGCAGTTCTTC. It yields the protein CATSDPSGQGRNEQFF.

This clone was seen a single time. CDR3 DNA sequence: TGTGCCAGCAGTTACGGGAGGGGACAGCCCCAGCATTTT. It codes for CASSYGRGQPQHF. The genes are TRBV6-6 and TRBJ1-5, with a tentative D call TRBD1 (5 bases). This CDR3 is 13 amino acids long. V lost 2 bases and J lost 7, with 9 bases in between. Germline-derived CDR1 and CDR2 are MNHNY and SVGAGI (reference sequence).

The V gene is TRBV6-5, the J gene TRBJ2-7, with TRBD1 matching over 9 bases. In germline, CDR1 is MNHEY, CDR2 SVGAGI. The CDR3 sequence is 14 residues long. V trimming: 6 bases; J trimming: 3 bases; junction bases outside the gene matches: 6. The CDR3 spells CASREDRGSYEQYF. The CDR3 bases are TGTGCCAGCAGGGAGGACAGGGGAAGCTACGAGCAGTACTTC.

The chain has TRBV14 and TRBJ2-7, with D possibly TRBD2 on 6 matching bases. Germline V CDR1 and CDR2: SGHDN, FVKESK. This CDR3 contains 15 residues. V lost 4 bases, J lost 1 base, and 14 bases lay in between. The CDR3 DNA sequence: TGTGCCAGCAGCCCCGGGACTTTTTCTTCCTACGAGCAGTACTTC. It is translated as CASSPGTFSSYEQYF.

CDR3 loop: CAISELASGTAKNIQYF. For the CDR3, the DNA is TGTGCCATCAGTGAATTGGCTAGCGGGACGGCCAAAAACATTCAGTACTTC. The J gene is TRBJ2-4, the V gene TRBV10-3; 9 bases match TRBD2. From germline, CDR1 is ENHRY and CDR2 SYGVKD. The CDR3 runs to 17 residues. V shed 3 bases, J shed 1 base, and the junction held 7 bases outside the gene matches.

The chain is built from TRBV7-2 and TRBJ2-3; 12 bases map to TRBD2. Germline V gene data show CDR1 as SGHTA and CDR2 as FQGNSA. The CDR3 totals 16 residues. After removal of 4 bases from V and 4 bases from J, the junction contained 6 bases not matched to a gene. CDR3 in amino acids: CASSSNLAGGADTQYF. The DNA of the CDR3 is TGTGCCAGCAGCTCCAACCTAGCGGGAGGGGCAGATACGCAGTATTTT.

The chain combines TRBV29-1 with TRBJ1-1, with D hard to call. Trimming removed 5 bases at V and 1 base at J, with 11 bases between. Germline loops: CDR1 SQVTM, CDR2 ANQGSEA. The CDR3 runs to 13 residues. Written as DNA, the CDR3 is TGCAGCGTTAGTCGACTCCCGAACACTGAAGCTTTCTTT. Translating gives CSVSRLPNTEAFF.

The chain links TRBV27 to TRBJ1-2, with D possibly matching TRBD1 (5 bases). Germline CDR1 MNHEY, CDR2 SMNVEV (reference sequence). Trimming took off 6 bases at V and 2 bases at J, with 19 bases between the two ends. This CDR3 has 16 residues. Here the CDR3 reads CASSTRATRGNYGYTF. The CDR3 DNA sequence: TGTGCCAGCAGCACACGGGCTACACGGGGGAACTATGGCTACACCTTC.

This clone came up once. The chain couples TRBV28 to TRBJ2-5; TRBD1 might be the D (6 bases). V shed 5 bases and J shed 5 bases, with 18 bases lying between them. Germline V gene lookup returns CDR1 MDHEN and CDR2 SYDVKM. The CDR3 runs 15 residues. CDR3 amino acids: CASSQGFGAFETQYF. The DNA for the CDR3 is TGTGCCAGCAGTCAGGGGTTTGGTGCGTTCGAGACCCAGTACTTC.

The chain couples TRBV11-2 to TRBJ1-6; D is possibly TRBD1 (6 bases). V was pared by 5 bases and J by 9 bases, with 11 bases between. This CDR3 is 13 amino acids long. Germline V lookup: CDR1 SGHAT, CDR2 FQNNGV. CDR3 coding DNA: TGTGCCAGCAGCATAACAGGGATTTCACCCCTCCACTTT. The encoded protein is CASSITGISPLHF.

The CDR3 bases are TGTGCCAGCAGTTTCTCGCACGGACAGGGTGTAAAAGGCTACACCTTC. As protein: CASSFSHGQGVKGYTF. The rearrangement uses TRBV28 and TRBJ1-2; 8 nucleotides line up with TRBD1. CDR1 is MDHEN, CDR2 SYDVKM, per germline. V lost 3 bases, J lost 8 bases, and 14 bases stayed unmatched. The CDR3 length is 16 residues.

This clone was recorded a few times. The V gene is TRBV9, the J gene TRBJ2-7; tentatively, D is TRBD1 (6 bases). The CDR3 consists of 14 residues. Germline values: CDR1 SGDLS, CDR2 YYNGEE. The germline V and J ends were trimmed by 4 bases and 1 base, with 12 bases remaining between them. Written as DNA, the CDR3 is TGTGCCAGCAGCCCTAGGACAGCGTCCTACGAGCAGTACTTC. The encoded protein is CASSPRTASYEQYF.

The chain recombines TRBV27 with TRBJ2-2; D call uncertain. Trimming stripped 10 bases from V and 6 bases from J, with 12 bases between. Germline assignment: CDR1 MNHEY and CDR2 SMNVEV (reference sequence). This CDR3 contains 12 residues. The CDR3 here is CAIHPKSGELFF. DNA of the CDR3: TGTGCCATCCACCCTAAGTCCGGGGAGCTGTTTTTT.